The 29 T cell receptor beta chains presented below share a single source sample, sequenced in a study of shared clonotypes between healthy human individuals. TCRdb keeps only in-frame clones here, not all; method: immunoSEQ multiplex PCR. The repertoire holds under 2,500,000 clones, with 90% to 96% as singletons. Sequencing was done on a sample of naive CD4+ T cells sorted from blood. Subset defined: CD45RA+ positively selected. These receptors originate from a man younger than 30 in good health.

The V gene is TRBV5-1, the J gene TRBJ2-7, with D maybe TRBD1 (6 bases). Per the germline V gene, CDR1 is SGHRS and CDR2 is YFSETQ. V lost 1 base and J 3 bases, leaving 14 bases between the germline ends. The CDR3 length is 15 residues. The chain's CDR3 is CASSLSPGANYEQYF. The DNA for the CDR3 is TGCGCCAGCAGCTTGTCCCCAGGGGCCAACTACGAGCAGTACTTC.

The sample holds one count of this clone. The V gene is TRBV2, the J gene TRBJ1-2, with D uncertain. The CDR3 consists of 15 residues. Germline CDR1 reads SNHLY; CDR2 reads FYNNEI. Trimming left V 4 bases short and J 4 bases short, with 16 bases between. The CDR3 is CASSVSPRLGYGYTF. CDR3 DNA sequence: TGTGCCAGCAGTGTGAGCCCCCGATTGGGCTATGGCTACACCTTC.

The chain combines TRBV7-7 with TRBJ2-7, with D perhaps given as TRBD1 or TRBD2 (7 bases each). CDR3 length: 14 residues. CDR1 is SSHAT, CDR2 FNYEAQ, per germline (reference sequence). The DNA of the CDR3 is TGTGCTAGCGGGTGGACAGGAAACCTCTACGAGCAGTACTTC. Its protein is CASGWTGNLYEQYF.

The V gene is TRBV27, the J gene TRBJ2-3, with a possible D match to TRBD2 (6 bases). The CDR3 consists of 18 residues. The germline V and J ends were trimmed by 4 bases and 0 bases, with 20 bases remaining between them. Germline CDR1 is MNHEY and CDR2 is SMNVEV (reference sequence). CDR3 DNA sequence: TGTGCCAGCAGTTCCTCCCTCACGCGGGGCTCTAGCACAGATACGCAGTATTTT. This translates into CASSSSLTRGSSTDTQYF.

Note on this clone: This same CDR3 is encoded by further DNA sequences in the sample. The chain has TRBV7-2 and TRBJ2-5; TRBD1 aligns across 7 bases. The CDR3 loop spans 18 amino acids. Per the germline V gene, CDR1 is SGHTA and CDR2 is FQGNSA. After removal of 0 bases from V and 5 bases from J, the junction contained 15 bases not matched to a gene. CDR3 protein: CASSLARTGPPRGETQYF. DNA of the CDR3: TGTGCCAGCAGCTTAGCACGAACGGGACCGCCCAGGGGGGAGACCCAGTACTTC.

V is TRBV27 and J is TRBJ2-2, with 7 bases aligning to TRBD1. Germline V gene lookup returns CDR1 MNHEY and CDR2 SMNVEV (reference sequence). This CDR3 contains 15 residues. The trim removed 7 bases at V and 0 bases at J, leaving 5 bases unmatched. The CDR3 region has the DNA TGTGCCAGCAACCGGGACAGATCGAACACCGGGGAGCTGTTTTTT. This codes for CASNRDRSNTGELFF.

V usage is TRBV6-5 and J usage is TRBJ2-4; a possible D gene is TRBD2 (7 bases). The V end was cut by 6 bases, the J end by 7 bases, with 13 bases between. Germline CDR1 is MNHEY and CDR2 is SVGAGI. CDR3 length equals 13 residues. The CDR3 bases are TGTGCCAGCAGCCGTCGGGGGGCTAACATTCAGTACTTC. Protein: CASSRRGANIQYF.

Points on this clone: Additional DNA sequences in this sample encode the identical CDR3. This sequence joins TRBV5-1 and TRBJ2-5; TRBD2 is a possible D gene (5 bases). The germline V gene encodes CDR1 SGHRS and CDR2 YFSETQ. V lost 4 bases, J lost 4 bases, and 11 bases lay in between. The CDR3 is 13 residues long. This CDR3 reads CASSRGWGETQYF. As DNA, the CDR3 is TGCGCCAGCAGCCGGGGATGGGGAGAGACCCAGTACTTC.

The CDR3 here is CASSPPPLGDPNYGYTF. As DNA, the CDR3 is TGTGCCAGCTCACCACCGCCACTGGGGGACCCTAACTATGGCTACACCTTC. The chain joins TRBV18 to TRBJ1-2; D might be TRBD1 (5 bases). The CDR3 covers 17 residues. Trimming pared 0 bases from V and 0 bases from J, leaving 14 bases between. Germline CDR1 reads KGHSH; CDR2 reads LQKENI.

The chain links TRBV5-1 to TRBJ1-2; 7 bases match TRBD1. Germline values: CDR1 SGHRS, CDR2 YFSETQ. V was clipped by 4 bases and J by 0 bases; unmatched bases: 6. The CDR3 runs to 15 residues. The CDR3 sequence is CASSTGQVTNYGYTF. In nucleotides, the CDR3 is TGCGCCAGCAGCACCGGACAGGTTACTAACTATGGCTACACCTTC.

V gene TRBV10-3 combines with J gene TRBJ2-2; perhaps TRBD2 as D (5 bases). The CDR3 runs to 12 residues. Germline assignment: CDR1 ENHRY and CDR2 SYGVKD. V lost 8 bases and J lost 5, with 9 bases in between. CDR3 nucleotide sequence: TGTGCCATCGAAGCGGAAACCGGGGAGCTGTTTTTT. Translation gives CAIEAETGELFF.

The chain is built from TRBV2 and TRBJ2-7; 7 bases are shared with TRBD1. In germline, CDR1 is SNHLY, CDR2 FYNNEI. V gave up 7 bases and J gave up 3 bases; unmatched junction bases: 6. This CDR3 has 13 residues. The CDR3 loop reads CASNRGQDYEQYF. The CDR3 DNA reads TGTGCCAGCAATAGGGGGCAGGACTACGAGCAGTACTTC. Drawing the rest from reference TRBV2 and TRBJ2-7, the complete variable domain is EPEVTQTPSHQVTQMGQEVILRCVPISNHLYFYWYRQILGQKVEFLVSFYNNEISEKSEIFDDQFSVERPDGSNFTLKIRSTKLEDSAMYFCASNRGQDYEQYFGPGTRLTVT.

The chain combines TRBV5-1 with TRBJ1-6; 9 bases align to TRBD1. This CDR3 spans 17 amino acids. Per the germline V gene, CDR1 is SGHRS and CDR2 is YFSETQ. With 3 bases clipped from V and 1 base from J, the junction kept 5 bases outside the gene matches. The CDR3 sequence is CASSSDRGGSYNSPLHF. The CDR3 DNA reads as TGCGCCAGCAGCTCGGACAGGGGAGGATCCTATAATTCACCCCTCCACTTT.

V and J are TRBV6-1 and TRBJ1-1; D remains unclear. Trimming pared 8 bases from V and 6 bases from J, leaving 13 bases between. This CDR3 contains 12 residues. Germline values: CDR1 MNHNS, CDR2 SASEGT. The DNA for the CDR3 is TGTGCCAGCGGGCCGAATGAGGCTGAAGCTTTCTTT. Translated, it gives CASGPNEAEAFF.

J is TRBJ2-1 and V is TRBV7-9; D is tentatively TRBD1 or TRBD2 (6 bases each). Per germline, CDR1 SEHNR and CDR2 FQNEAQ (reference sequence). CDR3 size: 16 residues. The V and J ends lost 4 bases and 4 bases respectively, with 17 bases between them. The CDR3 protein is CASSSSGGGLYNEQFF. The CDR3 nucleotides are TGTGCCAGCAGCTCCAGCGGAGGGGGACTTTACAATGAGCAGTTCTTC.

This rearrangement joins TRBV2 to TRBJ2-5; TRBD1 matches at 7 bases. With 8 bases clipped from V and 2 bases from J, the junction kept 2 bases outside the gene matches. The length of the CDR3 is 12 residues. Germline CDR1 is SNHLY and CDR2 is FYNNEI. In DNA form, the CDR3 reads TGTGCCAGCGGGACAGAGCAAGAGACCCAGTACTTC. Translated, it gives CASGTEQETQYF.

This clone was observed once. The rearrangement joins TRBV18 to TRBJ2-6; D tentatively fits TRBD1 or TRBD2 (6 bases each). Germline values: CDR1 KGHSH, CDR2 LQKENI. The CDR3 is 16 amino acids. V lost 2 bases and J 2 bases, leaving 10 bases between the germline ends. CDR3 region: CASSPWGAPGANVLTF. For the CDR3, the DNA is TGTGCCAGCTCACCATGGGGGGCTCCTGGGGCCAACGTCCTGACTTTC.

CDR3 residues: CASSLAAGGAGGYTF. CDR3 DNA: TGCGCCAGCAGCTTGGCGGCAGGGGGCGCTGGCGGCTACACCTTC. The chain is built from TRBV5-1 and TRBJ1-2; 8 bases map to TRBD1. J was trimmed by 8 bases and V by 0 bases; bases with no gene match: 9. The CDR3 length is 15 residues. Germline V CDR1 and CDR2: SGHRS, YFSETQ.

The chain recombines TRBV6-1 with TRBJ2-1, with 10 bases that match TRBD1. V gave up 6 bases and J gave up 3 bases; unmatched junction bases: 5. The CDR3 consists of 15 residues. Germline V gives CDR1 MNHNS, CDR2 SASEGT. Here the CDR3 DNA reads TGTGCCAGCAGAGCCGGGACAGGGGACTACAATGAGCAGTTCTTC. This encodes CASRAGTGDYNEQFF.

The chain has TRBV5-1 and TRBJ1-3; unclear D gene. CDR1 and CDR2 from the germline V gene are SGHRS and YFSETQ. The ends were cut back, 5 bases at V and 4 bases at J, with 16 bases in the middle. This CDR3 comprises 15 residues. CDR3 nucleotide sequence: TGCGCCAGCAGTGTCCAGTCAGGCTCCGGAAACACCATATATTTT. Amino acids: CASSVQSGSGNTIYF.

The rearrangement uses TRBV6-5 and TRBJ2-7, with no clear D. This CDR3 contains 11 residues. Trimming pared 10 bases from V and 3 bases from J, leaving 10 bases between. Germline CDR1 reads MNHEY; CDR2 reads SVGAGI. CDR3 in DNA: TGTGCCACCGCCAAATTCTACGAGCAGTACTTC. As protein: CATAKFYEQYF.

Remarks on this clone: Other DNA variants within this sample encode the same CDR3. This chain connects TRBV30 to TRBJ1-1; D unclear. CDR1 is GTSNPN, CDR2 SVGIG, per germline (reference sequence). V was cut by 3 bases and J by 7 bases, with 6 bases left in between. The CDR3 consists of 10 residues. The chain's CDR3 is CAWSGVEAFF. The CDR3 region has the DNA TGTGCCTGGAGCGGGGTTGAAGCTTTCTTT. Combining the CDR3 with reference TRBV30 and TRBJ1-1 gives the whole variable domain SQTIHQWPATLVQPVGSPLSLECTVEGTSNPNLYWYRQAAGRGLQLLFYSVGIGQISSEVPQNLSASRPQDRQFILSSKKLLLSDSGFYLCAWSGVEAFFGQGTRLTVV.

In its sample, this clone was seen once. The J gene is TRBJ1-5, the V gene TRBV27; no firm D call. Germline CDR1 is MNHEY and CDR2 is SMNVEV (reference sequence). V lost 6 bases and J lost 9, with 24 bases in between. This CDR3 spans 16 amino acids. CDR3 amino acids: CASSNLRADTPTPQHF. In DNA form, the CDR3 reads TGTGCCAGCAGCAACCTGCGGGCAGATACACCAACGCCCCAGCATTTT.

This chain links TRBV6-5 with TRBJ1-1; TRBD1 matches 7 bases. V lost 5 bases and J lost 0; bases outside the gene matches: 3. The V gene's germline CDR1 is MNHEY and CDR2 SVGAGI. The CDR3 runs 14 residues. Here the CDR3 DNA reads TGTGCCAGCAGTGACAGGGTAATGAACACTGAAGCTTTCTTT. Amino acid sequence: CASSDRVMNTEAFF.

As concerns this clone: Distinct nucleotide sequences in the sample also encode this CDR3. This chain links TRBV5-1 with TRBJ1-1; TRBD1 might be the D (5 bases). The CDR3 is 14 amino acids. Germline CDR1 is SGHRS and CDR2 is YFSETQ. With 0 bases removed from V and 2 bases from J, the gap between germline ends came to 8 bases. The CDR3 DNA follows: TGCGCCAGCAGCTTGGACAGGCCTAACACTGAAGCTTTCTTT. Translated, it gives CASSLDRPNTEAFF. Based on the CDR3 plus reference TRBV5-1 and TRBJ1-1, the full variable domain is KAGVTQTPRYLIKTRGQQVTLSCSPISGHRSVSWYQQTPGQGLQFLFEYFSETQRNKGNFPGRFSGRQFSNSRSEMNVSTLELGDSALYLCASSLDRPNTEAFFGQGTRLTVV.

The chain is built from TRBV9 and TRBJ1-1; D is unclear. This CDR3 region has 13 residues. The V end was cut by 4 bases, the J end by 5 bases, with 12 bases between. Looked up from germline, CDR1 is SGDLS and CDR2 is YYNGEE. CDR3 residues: CASSLEGRTEAFF. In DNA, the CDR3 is TGTGCCAGCAGCTTAGAGGGCAGGACTGAAGCTTTCTTT.

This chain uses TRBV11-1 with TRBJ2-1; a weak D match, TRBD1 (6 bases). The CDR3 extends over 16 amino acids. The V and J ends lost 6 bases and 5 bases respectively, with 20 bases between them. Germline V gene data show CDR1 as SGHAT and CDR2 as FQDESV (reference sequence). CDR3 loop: CASSPLRIGQNNEQFF. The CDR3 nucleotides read TGTGCCAGCAGTCCTTTACGTATAGGACAGAACAATGAGCAGTTCTTC. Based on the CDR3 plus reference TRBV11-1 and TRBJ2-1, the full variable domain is EAEVAQSPRYKITEKSQAVAFWCDPISGHATLYWYRQILGQGPELLVQFQDESVVDDSQLPKDRFSAERLKGVDSTLKIQPAELGDSAMYLCASSPLRIGQNNEQFFGPGTRLTVL.

The CDR3 nucleotides are TGTGCCAGCAGTGAGACCGGACAGGGGACCCTCGGGCAGTACTTC. Its translation: CASSETGQGTLGQYF. The rearrangement uses TRBV2 and TRBJ2-7; the match to TRBD1 covers 9 bases. Looked up from germline, CDR1 is SNHLY and CDR2 is FYNNEI. There are 15 residues in the CDR3. V trimming: 3 bases; J trimming: 9 bases; junction bases outside the gene matches: 12.

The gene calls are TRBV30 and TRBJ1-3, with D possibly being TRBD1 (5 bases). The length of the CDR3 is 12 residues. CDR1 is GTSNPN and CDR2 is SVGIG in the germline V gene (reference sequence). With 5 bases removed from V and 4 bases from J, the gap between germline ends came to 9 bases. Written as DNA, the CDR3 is TGTGCCTGGGGACACCGAGGAAACACCATATATTTT. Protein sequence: CAWGHRGNTIYF.